This is a list of T cell receptor beta chains from one sample in a study of B cell selection in AIRE deficiency. Sequencing was performed with immunoSEQ multiplex PCR; in TCRdb, only in-frame clones are kept and a portion is missing. The sample has about 20,000 clones; 97% are singletons. The specimen sequenced was conventional CD4+ T cells sorted from PBMCs. The receptors come from a human donor with AIRE deficiency. CDR3s include the opening cysteine and the closing phenylalanine or tryptophan. A D gene is named only where the DNA matches it firmly. Not every row has a clone size; where given, it reads once, few, many or a size class.

TRBD1,TRBJ2-4,TRBV19,15,-,CASRDRASVGGIQYF,TGTGCCAGCCGGGACAGGGCTAGCGTGGGGGGCATTCAGTACTTC
-,TRBJ2-7,TRBV5-5,15,-,CASSLGRGLAYEQYF,TGTGCCAGCAGCTTGGGAAGGGGCCTTGCTTACGAGCAGTACTTC
-,TRBJ2-3,TRBV5-4,15,-,CASSHRSGFTDTQYF,TGTGCCAGCAGCCATCGGAGCGGATTCACAGATACGCAGTATTTT
-,TRBJ1-2,TRBV7-9,11,-,CASSFSYGYTF,TGTGCCAGCAGCTTCAGTTATGGCTACACCTTC
-,TRBJ1-2,TRBV4-2,14,-,CASSQAGLNYGYTF,TGTGCCAGCAGCCAGGCAGGACTTAACTATGGCTACACCTTC
-,TRBJ1-2,TRBV4-1,13,once,CASSQPTLYGYTF,TGCGCCAGCAGCCAGCCGACCCTCTATGGCTACACCTTC
-,TRBJ2-7,TRBV5-6,19,-,CASSSLVVNQGGFSYEQYF,TGTGCCAGCAGCTCGCTCGTCGTCAACCAGGGGGGCTTCTCCTACGAGCAGTACTTC
-,TRBJ1-2,TRBV5-1,14,-,CASSLGTDNYGYTF,TGCGCCAGCAGCTTGGGGACAGATAACTATGGCTACACCTTC
-,TRBJ1-3,TRBV6-5,11,-,CASRFGNTIYF,TGTGCCAGCAGGTTTGGAAACACCATATATTTT
-,TRBJ2-6,TRBV7-2,19,once,CASSYMLDAYKSRANVLTF,TGTGCCAGCAGCTATATGCTAGACGCTTACAAAAGTCGGGCCAACGTCCTGACTTTC
-,TRBJ2-7,TRBV5-5,12,-,CASSSTLNEQYF,TGTGCCAGCAGCTCGACACTAAATGAGCAGTACTTC
-,TRBJ2-3,TRBV15,15,-,CATRRQYTSTDTQYF,TGTGCCACCAGGAGACAATACACTAGCACAGATACGCAGTATTTT
TRBD2,TRBJ2-3,TRBV6-5,15,-,CASSIAGGRADTQYF,TGTGCCAGCAGTATAGCGGGGGGCCGGGCAGATACGCAGTATTTT
TRBD2,TRBJ2-3,TRBV4-1,15,-,CASSQERGGPDTQYF,TGCGCCAGCAGCCAAGAGCGGGGAGGGCCAGATACGCAGTATTTT
TRBD2,TRBJ2-1,TRBV18,15,-,CASSQSSGGYNEQFF,TGTGCCAGCTCACAATCTAGCGGGGGATACAATGAGCAGTTCTTC
TRBD2,TRBJ2-1,TRBV11-2,17,-,CASSLHLGAGDFNEQFF,TGTGCCAGCAGCTTACACCTCGGAGCGGGAGACTTTAATGAGCAGTTCTTC
TRBD1,TRBJ1-1,TRBV2,15,-,CASSEGQGAYTEAFF,TGTGCCAGCAGTGAAGGGCAGGGGGCTTACACTGAAGCTTTCTTT
TRBD2,TRBJ2-1,TRBV11-3,14,-,CASSRAGGYNEQFF,TGTGCCAGCAGCCGGGCGGGGGGGTACAATGAGCAGTTCTTC
TRBD2,TRBJ2-5,TRBV5-1,15,-,CASSFWGGGQETQYF,TGCGCCAGCAGCTTTTGGGGCGGGGGGCAAGAGACCCAGTACTTC
-,TRBJ2-6,TRBV28,13,-,CASIRAGANVLTF,TGTGCCAGCATCAGGGCTGGGGCCAACGTCCTGACTTTC
-,TRBJ2-6,TRBV21-1,21,-,CASSKAPPQGWSRSGANVLTF,TGTGCCAGCAGCAAAGCCCCACCACAGGGTTGGTCCCGCTCTGGGGCCAACGTCCTGACTTTC
-,TRBJ2-7,TRBV10-3,12,once,CAISRTAYEQYF,TGTGCCATCAGTAGGACAGCATACGAGCAGTACTTC
-,TRBJ1-1,TRBV9,13,-,CASSVTGWGEAFF,TGTGCCAGCAGCGTAACAGGGTGGGGAGAAGCTTTCTTT
-,TRBJ2-5,TRBV11-2,13,-,CASSLDRMETQYF,TGTGCCAGCAGCTTAGATCGGATGGAGACCCAGTACTTC
-,TRBJ2-1,TRBV21-1,14,-,CASSKKRSGNEQFF,TGTGCCAGCAGCAAAAAGCGATCGGGCAATGAGCAGTTCTTC
-,TRBJ1-1,TRBV7-3,14,-,CASRQSRGGTEAFF,TGTGCCAGCAGGCAATCCAGGGGCGGCACTGAAGCTTTCTTT
-,TRBJ2-7,TRBV19,13,-,CASSLDGAYEQYF,TGTGCCAGTAGTCTGGACGGGGCCTACGAGCAGTACTTC
TRBD1,TRBJ1-1,TRBV9,14,once,CASSAMDRVTEAFF,TGTGCCAGCAGCGCGATGGACAGGGTCACTGAAGCTTTCTTT